The rows below give T cell receptor beta chains drawn from one sample of a study of cytomegalovirus exposure and HLA in healthy donors. Measured with immunoSEQ multiplex PCR; TCRdb has only the in-frame clones, and not every one. The sample includes around 76,000 clones, less than 75% seen only once; the top ten take 7.6%. Sample: PBMCs. These receptor sequences come from a man aged 40-55 years in good health and CMV-seropositive. CDR3s include the opening cysteine and the closing phenylalanine or tryptophan. The D gene is left open where the match is weak. A clone size is listed for some rows: how often the clone was seen (once, few, many), or a class if it is expanded.

J | D | size | V | CDR3 | DNA
TRBJ1-2 | NA | NA | TRBV19 | CASTPTIVRNTGGYTF | TGTGCCAGTACTCCAACGATCGTCCGAAACACGGGGGGCTACACCTTC
TRBJ1-1 | TRBD1 | NA | TRBV5-1 | CASSLFGTGEAFF | TGCGCCAGCAGCTTGTTCGGGACAGGAGAAGCTTTCTTT
TRBJ1-2 | NA | NA | TRBV28 | CASSSEGHGYTF | TGTGCCAGCTCCTCGGAGGGCCATGGCTACACCTTC
TRBJ1-5 | NA | few | TRBV5-6 | CASSLEAGAGNQPQHF | TGTGCCAGCAGCTTGGAGGCGGGCGCGGGCAATCAGCCCCAGCATTTT
TRBJ1-4 | NA | NA | TRBV29-1 | CSVGSPGGEKLFF | TGCAGCGTTGGTAGTCCCGGCGGTGAAAAACTGTTTTTT
TRBJ1-1 | TRBD1 | NA | TRBV14 | CASSLGQVNTEAFF | TGTGCCAGCAGCCTTGGACAGGTGAACACTGAAGCTTTCTTT
TRBJ2-7 | NA | NA | TRBV5-1 | CASSLLHNNEQYF | TGCGCCAGCAGCTTGCTTCACAACAACGAGCAGTACTTC
TRBJ1-2 | NA | NA | TRBV5-4 | CASSLAGGVNYGYTF | TGTGCCAGCAGCTTGGCGGGGGGGGTTAACTATGGCTACACCTTC
TRBJ1-3 | TRBD1 | NA | TRBV18 | CASAPGTGTGNTIYF | TGTGCCAGCGCACCCGGGACAGGGACTGGAAACACCATATATTTT
TRBJ2-3 | TRBD1 | NA | TRBV6-6 | CASRDTPGQGPDTQYF | TGTGCCAGCAGAGACACCCCGGGACAGGGACCAGATACGCAGTATTTT
TRBJ2-1 | TRBD1 | few | TRBV11-3 | CASSADRASEQFF | TGTGCCAGCAGCGCGGACAGGGCGTCTGAGCAGTTCTTC
TRBJ2-1 | NA | few | TRBV7-2 | CASSSSHGRANEQFF | TGTGCCAGCAGCTCCTCCCACGGGAGAGCGAATGAGCAGTTCTTC
TRBJ1-5 | TRBD1 | NA | TRBV30 | CAWSSQGGQPQHF | TGTGCCTGGAGTTCGCAGGGGGGTCAGCCCCAGCATTTT
TRBJ2-1 | TRBD2 | NA | TRBV5-1 | CASSLGPSGSSNEQFF | TGCGCCAGCAGCTTGGGTCCTAGCGGGAGCTCCAATGAGCAGTTCTTC
TRBJ1-2 | NA | few | TRBV4-3 | CASSQWAGNYGYTF | TGCGCCAGCAGCCAATGGGCGGGGAACTATGGCTACACCTTC
TRBJ1-1 | TRBD1 | medium-sized | TRBV19 | CASTPRGLNTEAFF | TGTGCCAGTACCCCCAGGGGGCTCAACACTGAAGCTTTCTTT
TRBJ1-1 | TRBD1 | NA | TRBV5-1 | CASSVSQGAASEAFF | TGCGCCAGCAGCGTCTCACAGGGGGCTGCTTCTGAAGCTTTCTTT